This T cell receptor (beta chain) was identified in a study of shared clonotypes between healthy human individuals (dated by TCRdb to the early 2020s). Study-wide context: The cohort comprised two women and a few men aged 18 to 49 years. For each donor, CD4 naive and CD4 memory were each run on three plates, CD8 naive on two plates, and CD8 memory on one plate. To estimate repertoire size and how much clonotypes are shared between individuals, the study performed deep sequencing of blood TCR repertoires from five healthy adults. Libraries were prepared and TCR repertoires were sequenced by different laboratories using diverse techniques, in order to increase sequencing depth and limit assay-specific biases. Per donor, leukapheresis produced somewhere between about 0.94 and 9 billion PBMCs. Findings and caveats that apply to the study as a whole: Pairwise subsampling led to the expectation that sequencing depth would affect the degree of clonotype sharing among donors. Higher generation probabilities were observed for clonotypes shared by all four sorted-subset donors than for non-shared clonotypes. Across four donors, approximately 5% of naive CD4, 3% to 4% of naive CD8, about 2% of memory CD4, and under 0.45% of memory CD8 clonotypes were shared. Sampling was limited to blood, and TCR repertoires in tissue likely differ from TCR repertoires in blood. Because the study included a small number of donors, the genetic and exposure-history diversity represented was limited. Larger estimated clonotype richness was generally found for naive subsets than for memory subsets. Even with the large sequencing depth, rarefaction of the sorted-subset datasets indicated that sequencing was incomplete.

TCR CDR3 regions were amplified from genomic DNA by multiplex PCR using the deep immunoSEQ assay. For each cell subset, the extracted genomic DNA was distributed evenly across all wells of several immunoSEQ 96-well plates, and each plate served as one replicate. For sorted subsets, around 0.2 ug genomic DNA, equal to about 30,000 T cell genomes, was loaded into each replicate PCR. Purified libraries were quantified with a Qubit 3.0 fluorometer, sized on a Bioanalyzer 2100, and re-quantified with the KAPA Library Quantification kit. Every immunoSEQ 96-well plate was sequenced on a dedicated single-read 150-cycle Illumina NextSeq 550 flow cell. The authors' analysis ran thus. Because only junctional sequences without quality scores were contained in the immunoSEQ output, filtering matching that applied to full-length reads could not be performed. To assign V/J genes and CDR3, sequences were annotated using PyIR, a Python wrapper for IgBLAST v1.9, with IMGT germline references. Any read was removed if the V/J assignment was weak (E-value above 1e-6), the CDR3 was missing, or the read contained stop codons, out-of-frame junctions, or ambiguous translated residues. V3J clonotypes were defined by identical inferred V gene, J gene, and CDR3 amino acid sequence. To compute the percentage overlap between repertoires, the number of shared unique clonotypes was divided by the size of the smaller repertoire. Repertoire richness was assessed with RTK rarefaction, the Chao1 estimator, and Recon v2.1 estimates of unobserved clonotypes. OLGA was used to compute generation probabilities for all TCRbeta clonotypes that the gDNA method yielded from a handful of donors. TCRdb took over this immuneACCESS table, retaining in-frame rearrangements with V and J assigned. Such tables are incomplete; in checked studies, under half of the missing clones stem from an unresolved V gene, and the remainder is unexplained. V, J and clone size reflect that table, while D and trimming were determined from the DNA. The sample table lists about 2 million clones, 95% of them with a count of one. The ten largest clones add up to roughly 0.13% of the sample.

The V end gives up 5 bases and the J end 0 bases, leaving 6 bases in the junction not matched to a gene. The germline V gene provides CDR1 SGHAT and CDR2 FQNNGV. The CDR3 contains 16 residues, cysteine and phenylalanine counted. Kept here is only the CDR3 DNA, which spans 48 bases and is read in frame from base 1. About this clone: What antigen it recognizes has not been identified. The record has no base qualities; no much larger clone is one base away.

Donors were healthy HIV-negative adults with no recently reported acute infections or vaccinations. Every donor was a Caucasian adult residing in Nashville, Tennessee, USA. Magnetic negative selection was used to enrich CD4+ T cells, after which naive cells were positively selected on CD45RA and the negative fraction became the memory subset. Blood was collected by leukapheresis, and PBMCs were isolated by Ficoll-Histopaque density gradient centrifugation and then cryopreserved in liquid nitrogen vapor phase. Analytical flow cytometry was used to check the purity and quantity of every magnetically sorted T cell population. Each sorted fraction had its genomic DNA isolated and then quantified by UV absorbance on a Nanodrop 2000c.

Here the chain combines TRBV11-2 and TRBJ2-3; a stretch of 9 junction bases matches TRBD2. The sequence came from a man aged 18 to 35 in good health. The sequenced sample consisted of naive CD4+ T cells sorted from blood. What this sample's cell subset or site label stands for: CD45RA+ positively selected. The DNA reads TGTGCCAGCAGCCGAGGGCTAGCGGGAAGCACAGATACGCAGTATTTT. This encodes CASSRGLAGSTDTQYF.